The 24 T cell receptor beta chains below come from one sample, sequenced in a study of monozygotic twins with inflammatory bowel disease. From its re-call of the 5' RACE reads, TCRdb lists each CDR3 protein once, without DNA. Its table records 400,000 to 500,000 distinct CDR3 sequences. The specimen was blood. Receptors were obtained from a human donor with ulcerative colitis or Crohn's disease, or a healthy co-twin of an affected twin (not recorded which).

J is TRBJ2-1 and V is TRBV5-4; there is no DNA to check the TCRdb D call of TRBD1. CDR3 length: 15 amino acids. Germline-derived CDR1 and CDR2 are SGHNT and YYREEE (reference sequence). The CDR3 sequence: CASSLNRGVLNEQFF.

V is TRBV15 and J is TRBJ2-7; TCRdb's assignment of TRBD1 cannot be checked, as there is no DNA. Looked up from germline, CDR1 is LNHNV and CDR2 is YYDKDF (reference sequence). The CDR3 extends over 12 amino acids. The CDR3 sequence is CATAQGAREQYF.

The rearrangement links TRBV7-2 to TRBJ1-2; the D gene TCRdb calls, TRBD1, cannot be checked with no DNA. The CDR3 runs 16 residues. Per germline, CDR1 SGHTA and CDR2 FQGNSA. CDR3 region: CASSLSRNPFNYGYTF. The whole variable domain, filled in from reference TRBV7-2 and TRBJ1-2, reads GAGVSQSPSNKVTEKGKDVELRCDPISGHTALYWYRQSLGQGLEFLIYFQGNSAPDKSGLPSDRFSAERTGGSVSTLTIQRTQQEDSAVYLCASSLSRNPFNYGYTFGSGTRLTVV.

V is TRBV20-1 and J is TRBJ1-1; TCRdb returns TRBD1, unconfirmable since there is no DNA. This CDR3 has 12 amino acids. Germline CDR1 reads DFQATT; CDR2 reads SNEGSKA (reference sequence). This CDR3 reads CSAPLWATEAFF.

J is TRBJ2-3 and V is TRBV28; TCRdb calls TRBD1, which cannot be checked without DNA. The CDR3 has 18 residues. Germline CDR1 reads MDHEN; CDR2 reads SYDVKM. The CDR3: CASSAPGGSPVGADTQYF.

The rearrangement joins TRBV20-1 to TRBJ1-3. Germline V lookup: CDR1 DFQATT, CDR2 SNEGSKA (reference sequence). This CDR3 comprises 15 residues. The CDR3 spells CSATRGGGFGNTIYF.

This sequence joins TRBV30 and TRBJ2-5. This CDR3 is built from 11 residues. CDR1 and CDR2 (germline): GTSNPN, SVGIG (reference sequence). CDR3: CAWSVGETQYF.

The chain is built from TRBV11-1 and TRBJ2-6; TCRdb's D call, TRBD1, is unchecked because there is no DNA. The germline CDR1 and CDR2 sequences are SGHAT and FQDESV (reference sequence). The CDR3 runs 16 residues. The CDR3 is CASSTGQGNGANVLTF.

The chain's CDR3 is CASSQTPGPQAKQFF. The chain employs TRBV12-3 or TRBV12-4 and TRBJ2-1; lacking DNA, the TRBD1 call made by TCRdb goes unchecked. This CDR3 spans 15 amino acids.

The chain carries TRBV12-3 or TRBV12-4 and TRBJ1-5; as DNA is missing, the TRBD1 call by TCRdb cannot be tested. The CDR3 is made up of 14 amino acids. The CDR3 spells CASSLNRAGQPQHF.

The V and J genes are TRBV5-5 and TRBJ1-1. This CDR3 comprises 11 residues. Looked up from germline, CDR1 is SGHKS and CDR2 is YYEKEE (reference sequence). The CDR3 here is CARSWDREAFF. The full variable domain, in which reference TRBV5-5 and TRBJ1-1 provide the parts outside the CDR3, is DAGVTQSPTHLIKTRGQQVTLRCSPISGHKSVSWYQQVLGQGPQFIFQYYEKEERGRGNFPDRFSARQFPNYSSELNVNALLLGDSALYLCARSWDREAFFGQGTRLTVV.

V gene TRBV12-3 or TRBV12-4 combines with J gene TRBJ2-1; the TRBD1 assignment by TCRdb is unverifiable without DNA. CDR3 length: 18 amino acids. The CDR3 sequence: CASSYMGRWGREVNEQFF.

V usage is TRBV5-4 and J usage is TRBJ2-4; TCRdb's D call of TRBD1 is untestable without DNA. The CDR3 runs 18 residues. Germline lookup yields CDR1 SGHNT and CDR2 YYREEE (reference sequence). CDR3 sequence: CASSPDRGLGLAKNIQYF.

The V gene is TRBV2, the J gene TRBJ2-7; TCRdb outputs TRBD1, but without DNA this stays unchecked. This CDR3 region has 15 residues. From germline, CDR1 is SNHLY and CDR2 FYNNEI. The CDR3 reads CASRGSRQGPGEQYF.

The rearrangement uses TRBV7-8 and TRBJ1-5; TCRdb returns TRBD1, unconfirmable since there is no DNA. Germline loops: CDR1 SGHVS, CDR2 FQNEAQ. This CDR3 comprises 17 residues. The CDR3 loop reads CASSLEYREWSNQPQHF.

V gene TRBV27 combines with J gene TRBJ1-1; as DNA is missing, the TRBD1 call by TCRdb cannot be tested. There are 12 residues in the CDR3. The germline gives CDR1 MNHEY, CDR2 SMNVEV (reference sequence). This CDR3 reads CASSFEGAEAFF.

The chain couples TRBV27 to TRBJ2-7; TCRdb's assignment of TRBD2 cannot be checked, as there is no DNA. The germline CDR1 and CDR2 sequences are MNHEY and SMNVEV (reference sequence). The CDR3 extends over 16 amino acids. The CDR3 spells CASSSPSSGSAYEQYF.

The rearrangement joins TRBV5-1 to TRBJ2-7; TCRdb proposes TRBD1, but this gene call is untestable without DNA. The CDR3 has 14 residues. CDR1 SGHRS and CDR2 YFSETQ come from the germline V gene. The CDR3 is CASSPEQGAYEQYF. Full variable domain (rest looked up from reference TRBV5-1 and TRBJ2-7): KAGVTQTPRYLIKTRGQQVTLSCSPISGHRSVSWYQQTPGQGLQFLFEYFSETQRNKGNFPGRFSGRQFSNSRSEMNVSTLELGDSALYLCASSPEQGAYEQYFGPGTRLTVT.

The CDR3 sequence: CASSPQVGQPTGELFF. This chain uses TRBV11-1 with TRBJ2-2; TCRdb designates TRBD2, a call that cannot be tested without DNA. Germline V gene sequence: CDR1 SGHAT, CDR2 FQDESV (reference sequence). This CDR3 is 16 amino acids long.

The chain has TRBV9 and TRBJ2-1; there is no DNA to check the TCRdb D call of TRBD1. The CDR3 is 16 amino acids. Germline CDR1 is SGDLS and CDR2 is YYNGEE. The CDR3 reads CASSVAPVAGPNEQFF.

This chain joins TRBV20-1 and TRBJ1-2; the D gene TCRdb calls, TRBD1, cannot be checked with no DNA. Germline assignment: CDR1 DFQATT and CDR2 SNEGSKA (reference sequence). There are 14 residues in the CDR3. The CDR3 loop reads CSAGKTGLNYGYTF.

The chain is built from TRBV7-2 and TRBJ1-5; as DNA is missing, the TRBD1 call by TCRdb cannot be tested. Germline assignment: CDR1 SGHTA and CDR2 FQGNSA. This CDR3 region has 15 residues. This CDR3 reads CASSLAGGRNQPQHF.

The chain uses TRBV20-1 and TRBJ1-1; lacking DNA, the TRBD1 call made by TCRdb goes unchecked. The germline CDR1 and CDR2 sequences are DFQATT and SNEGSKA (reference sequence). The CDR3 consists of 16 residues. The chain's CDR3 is CSARGPQTGPDTEAFF.

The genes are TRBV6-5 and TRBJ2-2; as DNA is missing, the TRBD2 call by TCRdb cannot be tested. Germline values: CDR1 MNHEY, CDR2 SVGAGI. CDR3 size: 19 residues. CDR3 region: CASSYPTEPELAGFGELFF.